These 14 T cell receptor beta chains were sequenced from one sample in a study of blood T cell repertoires in COVID-19. Assay used: immunoSEQ multiplex PCR; TCRdb lists only in-frame clones, some missing. This sample has roughly 200,000 clones, with about nine tenths found just once. Sequenced sample: PBMCs or T cells enriched from blood (not recorded which). Receptors originate from a man aged 25 to 40 who had recovered from COVID-19.

The rearrangement joins TRBV19 to TRBJ1-6; unclear D gene. The germline V gene has CDR1 LNHDA and CDR2 SQIVND (reference sequence). The CDR3 length is 15 residues. Trimming stripped 7 bases from V and 5 bases from J, with 15 bases between. The CDR3 sequence is CASTGLKTDNSPLHF. The CDR3 DNA reads TGTGCCAGTACCGGCCTAAAGACTGATAATTCACCCCTCCACTTT.

This clone has only one observation. CDR3: CASSPLLAGRSGRDTQYF. CDR3 nucleotides: TGTGCCAGCAGCCCCCTCTTGGCGGGGAGGTCAGGGCGGGATACGCAGTATTTT. The chain links TRBV21-1 to TRBJ2-3; TRBD2 was called by the table and not checked on the DNA. TRBV21-1 is noted as a pseudogene. The CDR3 length is 18 residues.

The chain couples TRBV10-1 to TRBJ2-3, with TRBD1 identical over 9 bases. This CDR3 spans 15 amino acids. The germline CDR1 and CDR2 sequences are WNHNN and SYGVQD (reference sequence). V was pared by 2 bases and J by 5 bases, with 5 bases of the junction left unmatched. CDR3 sequence reads: CASSEDRGRKDTQYF. The CDR3 nucleotides are TGCGCCAGCAGTGAGGACAGGGGGAGGAAAGATACGCAGTATTTT.

The chain is built from TRBV18 and TRBJ2-1; 9 bases are a match to TRBD1. Germline trimming cut 1 base from V and 3 bases from J; bases unmatched to any gene: 4. This CDR3 spans 16 amino acids. Germline V gene sequence: CDR1 KGHSH, CDR2 LQKENI. The CDR3 is CASSPRGQGNYNEQFF. The CDR3 DNA is TGTGCCAGCTCACCACGGGGACAGGGTAACTACAATGAGCAGTTCTTC. Supplemented by reference TRBV18 and TRBJ2-1, the full variable domain reads NAGVMQNPRHLVRRRGQEARLRCSPMKGHSHVYWYRQLPEEGLKFMVYLQKENIIDESGMPKERFSAEFPKEGPSILRIQQVVRGDSAAYFCASSPRGQGNYNEQFFGPGTRLTVL.

The rearrangement joins TRBV7-2 to TRBJ2-2, with TRBD1 matching 11 bases. The V and J ends lost 5 bases and 9 bases, in that order; junction bases with no gene match: 8. The length of the CDR3 is 15 residues. Germline-derived CDR1 and CDR2 are SGHTA and FQGNSA. The CDR3 loop is CASSPGTGGSWELFF. For the CDR3, the DNA is TGTGCCAGCAGCCCCGGGACAGGGGGAAGTTGGGAGCTGTTTTTT.

The chain employs TRBV7-6 and TRBJ2-1; 10 positions agree with TRBD2. Germline V gene lookup returns CDR1 SGHVS and CDR2 FNYEAQ. CDR3 length equals 18 residues. Unmatched junction bases numbered 10, after V lost 5 bases and J lost 0 bases. This chain's CDR3 is CASSPGTSVSASYNEQFF. CDR3 nucleotides: TGTGCCAGCAGCCCCGGGACTAGCGTCTCCGCCTCCTACAATGAGCAGTTCTTC.

This clone was detected only once. The rearrangement links TRBV4-1 to TRBJ2-1; 15 nucleotides align to TRBD2. After removal of 1 base from V and 3 bases from J, the junction contained 7 bases not matched to a gene. There are 19 residues in the CDR3. Germline lookup yields CDR1 MGHRA and CDR2 YSYEKL. This CDR3 reads CASSQVGLAGGPYYNEQFF. The CDR3 DNA reads as TGCGCCAGCAGCCAAGTAGGACTAGCGGGAGGGCCCTACTACAATGAGCAGTTCTTC.

The J gene is TRBJ1-2, the V gene TRBV18; 9 bases agree with TRBD1. Unmatched junction bases numbered 5, after V lost 6 bases and J lost 6 bases. Per the germline V gene, CDR1 is KGHSH and CDR2 is LQKENI. The CDR3 totals 13 residues. The CDR3: CASSLDRGNGYTF. The CDR3 DNA sequence: TGTGCCAGCTCTCTCGACAGGGGGAATGGCTACACCTTC.

The V gene is TRBV20-1, the J gene TRBJ1-5; 8 bases map to TRBD1. J was trimmed by 2 bases and V by 3 bases; bases with no gene match: 6. Germline values: CDR1 DFQATT, CDR2 SNEGSKA (reference sequence). The CDR3 covers 15 residues. This CDR3 reads CSASHETGGNQPQHF. The CDR3 coding sequence is TGCAGTGCTAGTCACGAGACAGGGGGCAATCAGCCCCAGCATTTT.

The chain is built from TRBV28 and TRBJ2-3, with 12 bases identical to TRBD2. Germline trimming cut 3 bases from V and 0 bases from J; bases unmatched to any gene: 10. CDR1 is MDHEN and CDR2 is SYDVKM in the germline V gene. The CDR3 is 19 amino acids. CDR3 protein: CASSLGGLAGLVSTDTQYF. CDR3 nucleotide sequence: TGTGCCAGCAGTTTGGGGGGACTAGCGGGCCTCGTGAGCACAGATACGCAGTATTTT.

This clone came up once. The chain has TRBV5-6 and TRBJ2-7; D perhaps matches TRBD2 (5 bases). The CDR3 sequence is 14 residues long. Germline V gene data show CDR1 as SGHDT and CDR2 as YYEEEE. The V end was cut by 4 bases, the J end by 7 bases, with 18 bases between. The CDR3 spells CASSPTRGLREQYF. CDR3 nucleotide sequence: TGTGCCAGCAGCCCAACCCGGGGTCTGAGGGAGCAGTACTTC.

The chain has TRBV5-4 and TRBJ1-5, with no clear D. The V end was cut by 0 bases, the J end by 5 bases, with 6 bases between. CDR3 size: 13 residues. Germline values: CDR1 SGHNT, CDR2 YYREEE (reference sequence). CDR3 amino acids: CASSLDRYQPQHF. Here the CDR3 DNA reads TGTGCCAGCAGCTTGGACAGATATCAGCCCCAGCATTTT.

The J gene is TRBJ2-7, the V gene TRBV10-3; 8 nucleotides align to TRBD1. The CDR3 length is 15 residues. V was pared by 6 bases and J by 3 bases, with 10 bases of the junction left unmatched. The germline V gene encodes CDR1 ENHRY and CDR2 SYGVKD. CDR3 loop: CAIREDRVGIYEQYF. DNA of the CDR3: TGTGCCATCAGGGAGGACAGGGTGGGGATCTACGAGCAGTACTTC.

The chain employs TRBV7-6 and TRBJ2-2; 7 positions match TRBD2. The V and J ends lost 0 bases and 4 bases, in that order; junction bases with no gene match: 5. CDR1 and CDR2 (germline): SGHVS, FNYEAQ. The CDR3 has 16 amino acids. The CDR3 DNA sequence: TGTGCCAGCAGCTTAGCGGGAGGGCCCGGCACCGGGGAGCTGTTTTTT. Protein product: CASSLAGGPGTGELFF.